This T cell receptor (beta chain) was found in a study of cytomegalovirus exposure and HLA in healthy donors. Trimming shortened V by 0 bases and J by 7 bases, and 12 bases separated the two germline ends. CDR1 and CDR2 (germline): GTSNPN, SVGIG (reference sequence). CDR3 length: 14 residues. PCR was performed using 60 Vbeta and 13 Jbeta primers. This table comes from immunoSEQ multiplex PCR, and its TCRdb copy is limited to in-frame clones, with some not included. The sample holds 150,000 to 200,000 clones, 76% seen once. Study-wide results and caveats: In vitro assays verified that a few CMV-associated chains recognized CMV antigens specifically.

Remarks on this clone: The antigen remains unidentified.

This chain connects TRBV30 to TRBJ1-4, with no clear D. Sequenced sample: PBMCs. The TCR originated in a male donor in good health and CMV-seronegative. CDR3 DNA sequence: TGTGCCTGGAGTGTACTCGAGGAGGTTGAAAAACTGTTTTTT. This encodes CAWSVLEEVEKLFF.